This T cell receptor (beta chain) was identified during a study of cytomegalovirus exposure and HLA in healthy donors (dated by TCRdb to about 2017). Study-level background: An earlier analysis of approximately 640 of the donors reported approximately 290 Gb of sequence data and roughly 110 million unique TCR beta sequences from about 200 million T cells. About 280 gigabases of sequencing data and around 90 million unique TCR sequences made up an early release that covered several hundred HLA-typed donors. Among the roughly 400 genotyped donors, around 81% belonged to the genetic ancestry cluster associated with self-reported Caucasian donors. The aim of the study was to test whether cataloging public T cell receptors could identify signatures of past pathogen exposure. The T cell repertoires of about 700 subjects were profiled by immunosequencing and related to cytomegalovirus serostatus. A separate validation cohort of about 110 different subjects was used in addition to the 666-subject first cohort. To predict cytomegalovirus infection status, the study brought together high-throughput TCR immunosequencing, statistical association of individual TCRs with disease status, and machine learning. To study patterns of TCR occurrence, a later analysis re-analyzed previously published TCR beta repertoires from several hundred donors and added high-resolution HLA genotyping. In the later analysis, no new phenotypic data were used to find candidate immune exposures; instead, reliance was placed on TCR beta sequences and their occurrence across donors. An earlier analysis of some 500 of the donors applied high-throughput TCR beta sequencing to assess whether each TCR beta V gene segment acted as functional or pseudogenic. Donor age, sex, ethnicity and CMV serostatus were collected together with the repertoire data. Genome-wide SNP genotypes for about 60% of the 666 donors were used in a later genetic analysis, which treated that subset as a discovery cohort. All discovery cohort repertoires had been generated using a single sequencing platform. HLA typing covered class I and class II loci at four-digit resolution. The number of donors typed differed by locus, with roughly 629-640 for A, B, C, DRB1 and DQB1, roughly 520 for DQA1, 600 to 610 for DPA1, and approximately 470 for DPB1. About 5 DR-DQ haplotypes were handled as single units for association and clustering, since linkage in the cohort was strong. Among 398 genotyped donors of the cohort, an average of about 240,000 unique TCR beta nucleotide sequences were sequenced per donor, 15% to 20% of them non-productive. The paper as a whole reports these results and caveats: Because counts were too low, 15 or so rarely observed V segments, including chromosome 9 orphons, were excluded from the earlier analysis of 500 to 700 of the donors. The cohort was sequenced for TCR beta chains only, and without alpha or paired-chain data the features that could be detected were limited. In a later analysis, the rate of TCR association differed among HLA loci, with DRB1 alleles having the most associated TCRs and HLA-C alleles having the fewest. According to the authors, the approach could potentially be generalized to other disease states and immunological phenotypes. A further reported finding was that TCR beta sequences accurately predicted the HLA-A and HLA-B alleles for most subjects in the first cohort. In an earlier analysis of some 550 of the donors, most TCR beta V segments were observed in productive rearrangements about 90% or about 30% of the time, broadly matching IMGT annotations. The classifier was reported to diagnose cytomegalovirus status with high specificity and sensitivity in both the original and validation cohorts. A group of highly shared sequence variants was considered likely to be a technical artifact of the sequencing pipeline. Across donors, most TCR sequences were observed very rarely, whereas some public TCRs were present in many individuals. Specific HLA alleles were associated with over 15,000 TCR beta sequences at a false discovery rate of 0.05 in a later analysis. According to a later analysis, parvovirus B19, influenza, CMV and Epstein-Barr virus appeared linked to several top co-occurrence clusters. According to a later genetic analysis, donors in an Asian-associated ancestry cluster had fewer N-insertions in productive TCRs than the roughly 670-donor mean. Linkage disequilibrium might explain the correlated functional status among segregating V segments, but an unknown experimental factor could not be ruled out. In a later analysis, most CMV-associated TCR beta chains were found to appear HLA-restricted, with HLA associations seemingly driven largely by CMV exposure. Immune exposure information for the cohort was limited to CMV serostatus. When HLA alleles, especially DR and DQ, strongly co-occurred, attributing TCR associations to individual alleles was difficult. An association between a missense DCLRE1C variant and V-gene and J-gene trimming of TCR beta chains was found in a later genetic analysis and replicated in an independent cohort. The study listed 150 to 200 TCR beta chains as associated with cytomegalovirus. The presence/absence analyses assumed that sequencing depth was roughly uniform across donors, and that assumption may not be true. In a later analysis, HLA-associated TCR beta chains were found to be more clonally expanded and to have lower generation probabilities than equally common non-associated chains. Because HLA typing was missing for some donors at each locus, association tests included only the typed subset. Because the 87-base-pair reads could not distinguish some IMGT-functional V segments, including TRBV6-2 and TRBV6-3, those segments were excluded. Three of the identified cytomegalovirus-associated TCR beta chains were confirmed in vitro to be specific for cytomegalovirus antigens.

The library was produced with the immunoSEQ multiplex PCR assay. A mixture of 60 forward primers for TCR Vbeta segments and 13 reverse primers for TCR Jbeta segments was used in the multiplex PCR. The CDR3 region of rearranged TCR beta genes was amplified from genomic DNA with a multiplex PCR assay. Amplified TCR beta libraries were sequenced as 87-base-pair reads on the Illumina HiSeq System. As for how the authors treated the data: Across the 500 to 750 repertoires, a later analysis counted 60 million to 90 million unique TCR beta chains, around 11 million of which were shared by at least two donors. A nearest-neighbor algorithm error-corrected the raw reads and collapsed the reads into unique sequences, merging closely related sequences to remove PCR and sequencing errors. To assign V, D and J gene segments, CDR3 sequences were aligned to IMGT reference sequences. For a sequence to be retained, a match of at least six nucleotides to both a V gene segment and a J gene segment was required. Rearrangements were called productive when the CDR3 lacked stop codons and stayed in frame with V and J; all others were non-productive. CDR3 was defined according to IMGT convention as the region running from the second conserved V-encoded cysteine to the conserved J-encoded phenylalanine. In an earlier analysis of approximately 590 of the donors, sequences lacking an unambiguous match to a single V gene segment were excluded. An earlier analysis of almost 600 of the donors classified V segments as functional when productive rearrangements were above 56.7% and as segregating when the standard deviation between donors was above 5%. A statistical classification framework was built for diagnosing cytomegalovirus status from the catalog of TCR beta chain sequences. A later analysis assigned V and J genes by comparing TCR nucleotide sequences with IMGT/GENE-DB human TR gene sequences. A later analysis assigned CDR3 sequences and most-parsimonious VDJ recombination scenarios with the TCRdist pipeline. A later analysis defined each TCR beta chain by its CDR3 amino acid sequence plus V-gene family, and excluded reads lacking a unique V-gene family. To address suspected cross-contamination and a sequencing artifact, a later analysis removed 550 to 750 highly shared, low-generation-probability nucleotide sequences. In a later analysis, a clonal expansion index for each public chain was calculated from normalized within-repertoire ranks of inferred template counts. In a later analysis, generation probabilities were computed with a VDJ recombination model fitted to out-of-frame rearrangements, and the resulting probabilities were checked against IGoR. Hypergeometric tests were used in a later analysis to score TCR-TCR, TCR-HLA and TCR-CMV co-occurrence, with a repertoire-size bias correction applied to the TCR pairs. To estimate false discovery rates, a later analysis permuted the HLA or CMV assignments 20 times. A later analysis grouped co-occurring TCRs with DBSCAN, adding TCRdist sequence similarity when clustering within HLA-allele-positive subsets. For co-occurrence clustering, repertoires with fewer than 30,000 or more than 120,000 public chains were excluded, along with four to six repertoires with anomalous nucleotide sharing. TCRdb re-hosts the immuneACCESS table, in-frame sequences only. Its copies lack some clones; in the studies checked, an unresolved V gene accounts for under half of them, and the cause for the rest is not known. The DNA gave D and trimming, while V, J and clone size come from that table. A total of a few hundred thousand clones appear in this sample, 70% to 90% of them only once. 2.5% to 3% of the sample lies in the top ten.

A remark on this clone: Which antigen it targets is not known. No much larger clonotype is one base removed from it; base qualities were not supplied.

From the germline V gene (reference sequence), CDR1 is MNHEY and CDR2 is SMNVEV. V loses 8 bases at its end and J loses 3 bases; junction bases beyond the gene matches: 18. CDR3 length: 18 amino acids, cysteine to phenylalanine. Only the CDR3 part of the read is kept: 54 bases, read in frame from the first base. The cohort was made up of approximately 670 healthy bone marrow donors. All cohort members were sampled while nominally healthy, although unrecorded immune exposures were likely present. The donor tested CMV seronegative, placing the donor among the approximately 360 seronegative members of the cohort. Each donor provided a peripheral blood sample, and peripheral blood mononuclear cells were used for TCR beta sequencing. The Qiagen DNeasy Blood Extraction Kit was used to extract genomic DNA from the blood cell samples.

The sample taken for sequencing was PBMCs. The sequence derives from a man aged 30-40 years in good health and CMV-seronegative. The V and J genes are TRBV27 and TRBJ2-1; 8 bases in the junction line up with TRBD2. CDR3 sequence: CASGGLGGGAGYYNEQFF. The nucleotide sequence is TGTGCCAGCGGGGGTCTCGGGGGGGGAGCGGGGTACTACAATGAGCAGTTCTTC.